Listed below are T cell receptor beta chains from one sample, sequenced in a study of tumor-infiltrating lymphocytes in primary liver carcinoma. TCRdb re-derived calls from the multiplex PCR reads in MiXCR, one entry per CDR3 protein. Of just over 300,000 distinct CDR3 sequences in the sample, around 50% were seen once. The source material was peripheral blood. These receptors were taken from a woman aged 25 to 45 with primary liver carcinoma and hepatitis B virus infection. Both conserved end residues are part of each CDR3. A D gene is named only where the DNA matches it firmly. Where a row states a size, it is once, few, many or the class of an expanded clone; other rows omit it.

NA	TRBV6-1	15	TRBD1	TRBJ2-2	CATDRVRTTTGELFF	TGTGCCACAGACAGGGTACGAACTACAACCGGGGAGCTGTTTTTT
NA	TRBV14	16	TRBD2	TRBJ2-3	CASSHLAGVRADTQYF	TGTGCCAGCAGCCACCTAGCGGGAGTTCGGGCAGATACGCAGTATTTT
NA	TRBV7-9	14	TRBD2	TRBJ2-7	CASTRGAGYREQYF	TGTGCCAGCACTCGGGGAGCGGGATATCGCGAGCAGTACTTC
NA	TRBV11-2	16	NA	TRBJ2-1	CASSLQGYSSYNELFF	TGTGCCAGCAGCCTTCAGGGCTACTCGTCCTACAATGAGCTGTTCTTC
NA	TRBV6-1	14	TRBD2	TRBJ2-5	CATSRDYQQETQYF	TGTGCCACTAGCCGGGACTATCAGCAAGAGACCCAGTACTTC
NA	TRBV11-1	14	NA	TRBJ2-1	CACSSGSSYNKQFF	TGTGCCTGCAGTAGTGGGAGCTCCTACAATAAGCAGTTCTTC
NA	TRBV12-3/TRBV12-4	14	TRBD2	TRBJ2-7	CASSRPGTSGQQYF	TGTGCCAGCAGCCGACCCGGGACTAGCGGTCAGCAGTACTTC
few	TRBV12-3/TRBV12-4	14	NA	TRBJ2-3	CASSFEKSTDTQYF	TGTGCCAGCAGTTTCGAAAAGAGCACAGATACGCAGTATTTT
NA	TRBV19	15	TRBD1	TRBJ2-2	CASQGAVWNTGELFF	TGTGCCAGTCAGGGGGCGGTATGGAACACCGGGGAGCTGTTTTTT
few	TRBV5-1	12	NA	TRBJ1-1	CASSSENTEAFF	TGCGCCAGCAGCTCCGAGAACACTGAAGCTTTCTTT
NA	TRBV11-2	15	NA	TRBJ2-1	CASSLEGASRHEQLF	TGTGCCAGCAGCTTGGAGGGCGCATCGCGTCATGAGCAGCTCTTC
many	TRBV29-1	15	NA	TRBJ2-7	CSVEGNMRGSYEQYF	TGCAGCGTTGAAGGGAATATGAGGGGTTCCTACGAGCAGTACTTC
NA	TRBV6-1	15	TRBD1	TRBJ1-5	CASSVLGQGDQPQHF	TGTGCCAGCAGTGTCCTGGGACAGGGGGATCAGCCCCAGCATTTT
few	TRBV30	14	NA	TRBJ2-3	CAWSRLERTDTQYF	TGTGCCTGGAGTAGGCTAGAACGCACAGATACGCAGTATTTT
many	TRBV29-1	11	NA	TRBJ2-3	CSVDITRVVYF	TGCAGCGTTGATATCACCCGAGTTGTGTATTTT
many	TRBV11-2	16	TRBD2	TRBJ2-2	CASSLGLAGVVGELFF	TGTGCCAGCAGCCTGGGACTAGCGGGAGTTGTCGGGGAGCTGTTTTTT
few	TRBV12-3/TRBV12-4	17	NA	TRBJ2-1	CASSLLPGGSSYNEQFF	TGTGCCAGCAGTTTACTCCCAGGGGGGTCGTCCTACAATGAGCAGTTCTTC
many	TRBV6-1	12	NA	TRBJ1-2	CASSETGIGYTF	TGTGCCAGCAGTGAGACGGGGATCGGCTACACCTTC
NA	TRBV12-3/TRBV12-4	14	TRBD1	TRBJ2-2	CASTWTGRTGELFF	TGTGCCAGCACTTGGACAGGGCGGACCGGGGAGCTGTTTTTT
many	TRBV12-3/TRBV12-4	13	NA	TRBJ1-2	CASSLRTFYGYTF	TGTGCCAGCAGTTTACGGACGTTCTATGGCTACACCTTC
NA	TRBV7-9	15	NA	TRBJ2-2	CASSLLASNTGELFF	TGTGCCAGCAGCTTACTAGCGTCGAACACCGGGGAGCTGTTTTTT
NA	TRBV10-2	15	TRBD1	TRBJ1-6	CVSRLPGQQNSPLHF	TGCGTCAGCAGGCTACCGGGACAGCAAAATTCACCCCTCCACTTT
large	TRBV11-2	16	NA	TRBJ2-3	CASSPRETSSTDTQYF	TGTGCCAGCAGCCCGAGGGAGACGTCGAGCACAGATACGCAGTATTTT
NA	TRBV11-2	14	NA	TRBJ2-4	CASNDRLGDDIQYF	TGTGCCAGCAACGATCGACTGGGTGATGACATTCAGTACTTC